This TCR beta chain derives from a study of Tregs in tolerant kidney transplant recipients. Study-level points and caveats: The small number of patients limits these findings pending further validation.

The count of this clone is one. Its antigen is as yet unknown. Looked up from germline, CDR1 is MGHRA and CDR2 is YSYEKL. This CDR3 comprises 18 residues. With 3 bases clipped from V and 0 bases from J, the junction kept 8 bases outside the gene matches. The nonmyeloablative bone marrow transplants came from related graft donors, with transient mixed chimerism. The data were produced by immunoSEQ multiplex PCR, yet TCRdb's version contains in-frame clones alone and is incomplete. The table has 65,000 or so clones, around 87% seen once. The sample consisted of CD4+ T cells from blood (PBMCs), taken 6 months after the transplant. The chain couples TRBV4-1 to TRBJ2-6; 7 bases are a match to TRBD2. The origin of this receptor is a human patient who received a combined kidney and bone marrow transplant. A subset of T cells may come from the graft donor. The CDR3 is CASSQVLGGNSGANVLTF. As DNA, the CDR3 is TGCGCCAGCAGCCAGGTTCTCGGGGGGAACTCTGGGGCCAACGTCCTGACTTTC.